The clone carrying this T cell receptor beta chain was detected ten times or more. The data were obtained in a study of early T cells in non-severe SARS-CoV-2 infection. Study-level background: Unpaired chains resulted from sequencing bulk RNA of unsorted whole blood.

V was pared by 2 bases and J by 4 bases, with 7 bases of the junction left unmatched. The CDR3 runs to 15 residues. Germline CDR1 reads DFQATT; CDR2 reads SNEGSKA (reference sequence). Each CDR3 protein is one row after TCRdb ran MiXCR on the 5' RACE reads. The sample lists approximately 90,000 distinct CDR3 sequences; about 11% were seen once. The clonotype was recovered from an adult who was a healthcare worker with PCR-confirmed SARS-CoV-2 infection or an uninfected control (not recorded which). This rearrangement joins TRBV20-1 to TRBJ2-7; 11 nucleotides line up with TRBD2. Sequences were derived from whole blood, sampled at baseline. The CDR3 reads CSARISGRAGYEQYF. The CDR3 nucleotides read TGCAGTGCTAGAATTAGCGGGAGGGCCGGTTACGAGCAGTACTTC.